This T cell receptor (beta chain) appears in the sequencing data of a study of T cell responses to AZD1222 COVID-19 vaccine. Study-wide points: White British people made up most donors, females outnumbered males, and clonal diversity was possibly underestimated.

Using immunoSEQ multiplex PCR, the repertoire was profiled, and TCRdb retains in-frame clones only, with some absent. The sample records about 100,000 clones, roughly nine tenths being singletons. Details on this clone: Its matching antigen is unknown.

The sequence came from an adult in good health. The sequenced sample was peripheral blood, obtained on day 0 of AZD1222 vaccination.

The DNA for the CDR3 is TGTGCCAGCAGCAGAGACAGGGGCCCACCTCGCACCGGGGAGCTGTTTTTT. Protein: CASSRDRGPPRTGELFF. The gene calls are TRBV7-9 and TRBJ2-2; 8 bases align to TRBD1. CDR1 SEHNR and CDR2 FQNEAQ come from the germline V gene (reference sequence). V was clipped by 5 bases and J by 4 bases; unmatched bases: 12. The length of the CDR3 is 17 residues.